This passage covers 12 T cell receptor beta chains from one sample sequenced in a study of T cells in women clearing cervical HPV infection. Only in-frame clones appear in the TCRdb table, and some are missing; sequencing was by immunoSEQ multiplex PCR. The sample includes almost 20,000 clones. The sequencing input was blood buffy coat. The receptors were gathered from a woman between 18 and 75 years old with a cervical HPV16 infection that either progressed to CIN3+ or cleared (not recorded which).

About this clone itself: The read falls 3 residues short of the CDR3 end, and the missing part is taken from the germline J gene. The chain carries TRBV12-3 or TRBV12-4 and TRBJ1-2; D might be TRBD1 (5 bases). CDR3 length equals 14 residues. With 4 bases removed from V and 0 bases from J, the gap between germline ends came to 9 bases. The covered CDR3 bases are TGTGCCAGCAGTTCAGGGTGGGCTAACTATGGC. It yields the protein CASSSGWANYG. The CDR3 in its entirety is CASSSGWANYGYTF.

The DNA read from the CDR3 is TGCGCCAGCAGCCAAGAGGGAGGGGGCAGGGCGGGGGAGACC. Its protein product is CASSQEGGGRAGET. The full-length CDR3 reads as CASSQEGGGRAGETQYF. The genes are TRBV4-1 and TRBJ2-5; D may be TRBD1 or TRBD2 (7 bases each). The sequence runs out 3 residues before the end of the CDR3; the remainder is reconstructed from the germline J gene. Germline loops: CDR1 MGHRA, CDR2 YSYEKL. The CDR3 is made up of 17 amino acids. Trimming removed 0 bases at V and 5 bases at J, with 19 bases between.

Of note for this clone: Read data end 3 residues before the CDR3 end; the end is taken from the germline J gene. The genes are TRBV18 and TRBJ2-5; a weak D match, TRBD2 (5 bases). The V gene's germline CDR1 is KGHSH and CDR2 LQKENI. V lost 4 bases to trimming and J lost 0 bases, with 9 bases between them. CDR3 size: 14 residues. Incomplete CDR3 DNA: TGTGCCAGCTCACAGGACTGGGACCAAGAGACC. Its protein is CASSQDWDQET. The entire CDR3 is CASSQDWDQETQYF. Full variable domain (outside the CDR3, taken from reference TRBV18 and TRBJ2-5): NAGVMQNPRHLVRRRGQEARLRCSPMKGHSHVYWYRQLPEEGLKFMVYLQKENIIDESGMPKERFSAEFPKEGPSILRIQQVVRGDSAAYFCASSQDWDQETQYFGPGTRLLVL.

With respect to this clone: The CDR3 extends 3 residues past the end of the read, so its final part is completed from the germline J gene. The chain uses TRBV20-1 and TRBJ1-6; 7 bases agree with TRBD1. This CDR3 has 15 amino acids. Germline assignment: CDR1 DFQATT and CDR2 SNEGSKA (reference sequence). V was pared by 6 bases and J by 0 bases, with 5 bases of the junction left unmatched. CDR3 loop: CSAPQGSSYNSPLHF. Partial CDR3 DNA: TGCAGTGCCCCACAGGGGAGCTCCTATAATTCACCC.

On this clone itself: Read sequence stops 3 residues before the CDR3 end, and the germline J gene provides the missing end. This rearrangement joins TRBV2 to TRBJ2-7, with 12 bases lining up with TRBD2. V lost 6 bases and J lost 1; bases outside the gene matches: 7. The CDR3 runs to 16 residues. The germline V gene has CDR1 SNHLY and CDR2 FYNNEI. The covered CDR3 bases are TGTGCCAGCAGGAAACTAGCGGGGGGCCCTTCCTACGAG. Residues: CASRKLAGGPSYE. The entire CDR3 is CASRKLAGGPSYEQYF.

With regard to this clone: The CDR3 end lies 3 residues beyond the end of the read and is filled in from the germline J gene. V and J are TRBV5-1 and TRBJ1-4; D not certain. Trimming removed 4 bases at V and 2 bases at J, with 15 bases between. CDR3 size: 16 residues. Germline CDR1 and CDR2: SGHRS and YFSETQ. CDR3 bases read: TGCGCCAGCAGCGTAGCCCCGACTGGGACTAATGAAAAA. This gives the protein CASSVAPTGTNEK. The whole CDR3 sequence is CASSVAPTGTNEKLFF. The variable domain in full, completed from reference TRBV5-1 and TRBJ1-4, reads KAGVTQTPRYLIKTRGQQVTLSCSPISGHRSVSWYQQTPGQGLQFLFEYFSETQRNKGNFPGRFSGRQFSNSRSEMNVSTLELGDSALYLCASSVAPTGTNEKLFFGSGTQLSVL.

For this clone: The CDR3 is cut off 3 residues early in the read; its end comes from the germline J gene. V and J are TRBV20-1 and TRBJ2-2, with 10 bases that match TRBD2. V trimming: 0 bases; J trimming: 5 bases; junction bases outside the gene matches: 6. This CDR3 has 16 amino acids. CDR1 and CDR2 (germline): DFQATT, SNEGSKA (reference sequence). CDR3 region: CSARDSERGGTGELFF. CDR3 bases read: TGCAGTGCTAGAGATAGCGAGCGGGGGGGGACCGGGGAG.

On this clone itself: The read gets to within 3 residues of the CDR3 end, and the germline J gene fills in the rest. The rearrangement uses TRBV20-1 and TRBJ2-5, with 11 positions matching TRBD2. There are 16 residues in the CDR3. The germline CDR1 and CDR2 sequences are DFQATT and SNEGSKA (reference sequence). With 4 bases clipped from V and 4 bases from J, the junction kept 11 bases outside the gene matches. Incomplete CDR3 DNA: TGCAGTGCTAATTTTCGGGGGACTAGCGGTATAGAGACC. Protein product: CSANFRGTSGIET. The full CDR3 protein is CSANFRGTSGIETQYF.

About this clone itself: The read ends 3 residues before the CDR3 terminus; that terminus is restored from the germline J gene. This sequence joins TRBV19 and TRBJ1-1, with D perhaps TRBD1 (6 bases). The CDR3 consists of 14 residues. The germline V gene has CDR1 LNHDA and CDR2 SQIVND (reference sequence). Incomplete CDR3 DNA: TGTGCCAGTAGTATAGGAAGGCAACAGGGTGGA. Amino acid sequence: CASSIGRQQGG. In full, the CDR3 is CASSIGRQQGGAFF.

Concerning this clone: The CDR3 is cut off 3 residues early in the read; its end comes from the germline J gene. This chain joins TRBV10-1 and TRBJ2-2, with 8 bases lining up with TRBD2. After removal of 5 bases from V and 6 bases from J, the junction contained 11 bases not matched to a gene. This CDR3 spans 16 amino acids. Per germline, CDR1 WNHNN and CDR2 SYGVQD (reference sequence). The DNA read from the CDR3 is TGCGCCAGCAGTCCCGGGACTAGTAGCATCTCCGGGGAG. Translated: CASSPGTSSISGE. The full CDR3 reads CASSPGTSSISGELFF.

With respect to this clone: Read sequence stops 3 residues before the CDR3 end, and the germline J gene provides the missing end. This sequence joins TRBV7-9 and TRBJ1-1; unclear D gene. The CDR3 extends over 10 amino acids. CDR1 is SEHNR, CDR2 FQNEAQ, per germline (reference sequence). The covered CDR3 bases are TGTGCCAGCAGCACACCAGAA. Amino acid sequence: CASSTPE. The full CDR3 protein reads CASSTPEAFF.

Points on this clone: The sequence runs out 3 residues before the end of the CDR3; the remainder is reconstructed from the germline J gene. The chain has TRBV5-1 and TRBJ1-6; no clear D. The V end was cut by 1 base, the J end by 4 bases, with 12 bases between. From germline, CDR1 is SGHRS and CDR2 YFSETQ. This CDR3 spans 16 amino acids. CDR3 DNA (partial): TGCGCCAGCAGCTTGAACGGCAGGCTTTATAATTCACCC. Its translation: CASSLNGRLYNSP. In full, the CDR3 is CASSLNGRLYNSPLHF.